The present T cell receptor (beta chain) was sequenced within a study of identical twins. Only a few counts were recorded for this clonotype. What it recognizes is unknown. Carrying unique molecular identifiers, the cDNA also gained a universal primer site through template switching. TCRdb reprocessed the 5' RACE reads via MiXCR and lists one record per CDR3 protein. Among some 1,600,000 distinct CDR3 sequences listed, roughly 35% were seen once. The CDR3 has 15 residues. Germline CDR1 and CDR2: SGHVS and FNYEAQ. The V gene lost 5 bases and the J gene lost 5 bases, with 16 bases spanning the gap. Healthy Caucasians were all of the donors. Findings and caveats of the study: Cord blood beta clonotypes that were abundant carried fewer insertions, and memory repertoires showed no such trend. Conclusions came from cross-sectional statistical analysis, not from following the same donors.

The chain couples TRBV7-6 to TRBJ2-1; possible D gene TRBD1, 6 bases. Sequences were obtained from cord blood. The sequence was obtained from a newborn girl in good health. The CDR3, as DNA: TGTGCCAGCAGCAGACAAGGGACACCGAACAATGAGCAGTTCTTC. This codes for CASSRQGTPNNEQFF.